This is a list of T cell receptor beta chains from one sample in a study of blood T cell repertoires in COVID-19. TCRdb's table, derived via immunoSEQ multiplex PCR, lists solely in-frame clones and lacks some. The top ten clones hold about a fifth of a sample with 150,000 to 200,000 clones, 87% of them seen once. Sequencing used peripheral blood. The receptor set was obtained from a man aged 55 to 70 with active or convalescent COVID-19. Each CDR3 is given with its conserved first and last residue. D genes are given only for firm matches. Size values are once, few and many counts, or a class for expanded clones, and some rows have none.

NA	TRBV11-3	TRBJ1-5	TRBD1	TGTGCCAGCAGCCCTCGGACAGGCAGGCAGCCCCAGCATTTT	CASSPRTGRQPQHF
NA	TRBV9	TRBJ2-6	TRBD1	TGTGCCAGCAGCGTAGAAAACAGGGGTGGCACTGGGGCCAACGTCCTGACTTTC	CASSVENRGGTGANVLTF
NA	TRBV14	TRBJ1-1	NA	TGTGCCAGCAGCATACAGGGTCTTGAAGCTTTCTTT	CASSIQGLEAFF
NA	TRBV28	TRBJ1-5	TRBD1	TGTGCCAGCAGTATTAACAGGGGCGGCCAGCCCCAGCATTTT	CASSINRGGQPQHF
NA	TRBV3-1/TRBV3-2	TRBJ2-7	TRBD2	TGTGCCAGCAGCCTTCGACTAGCGGGGGCAAGCTCCTACGAGCAGTACTTC	CASSLRLAGASSYEQYF
NA	TRBV6-2/TRBV6-3	TRBJ2-7	NA	TGTGCCAGCAGTTACCCGGTCCCGGGAGAGCAGTACTTC	CASSYPVPGEQYF
NA	TRBV19	TRBJ2-6	NA	TGTGCCAGTAGTATGCAGGGGACCGGGGCCAACGTCCTGACTTTC	CASSMQGTGANVLTF
NA	TRBV3-1/TRBV3-2	TRBJ1-6	NA	TGTGCCAGCAGCCAAGATCGGTATTCACCCCTCCACTTT	CASSQDRYSPLHF
NA	TRBV5-7	TRBJ1-5	TRBD1	TGTGCCAGCAGCTTGGGGACAGGGTATAATCAGCCCCAGCATTTT	CASSLGTGYNQPQHF
NA	TRBV5-1	TRBJ2-7	TRBD1	TGCGCCAGCAGCTTGGGGATGACAGGGAACGAGCAGTACTTC	CASSLGMTGNEQYF
NA	TRBV2	TRBJ2-2	TRBD1	TGTGCCAGCAGTGGACAGGGGGTCATGGCCGGGGAGCTGTTTTTT	CASSGQGVMAGELFF
NA	TRBV10-3	TRBJ2-1	TRBD1	TGTGCCACCCACCCCGCCGGGACAGCTTCATACAATGAGCAGTTCTTC	CATHPAGTASYNEQFF
NA	TRBV6-5	TRBJ1-1	NA	TGTGCCAGCAGTCAACTTGGGACACCTGAAGCTTTCTTT	CASSQLGTPEAFF
few	TRBV3-1/TRBV3-2	TRBJ1-4	TRBD1	TGTGCCAGCAGCCAAGGACAGGGTTATAACGAAAAACTGTTTTTT	CASSQGQGYNEKLFF
NA	TRBV6-1	TRBJ1-2	TRBD1	TGTGCCAGCAGTGAAGAGGACAGGGGCCCCCGGAGGGGCTACACCTTC	CASSEEDRGPRRGYTF
NA	TRBV7-8	TRBJ1-1	TRBD1	TGTGCCAGCAGCTTAACAGGGGCCACTGAAGCTTTCTTT	CASSLTGATEAFF
NA	TRBV6-5	TRBJ1-3	NA	TGTGCCAGCAGTTACTCGGTTTTAGGGGGGGACACCATATATTTT	CASSYSVLGGDTIYF
once	TRBV7-2	TRBJ2-6	NA	TGTGCCAGCAGCTTAGGAGGGGGACATGGGTCTAGGGCCAACGTCCTGACTTTC	CASSLGGGHGSRANVLTF